The next 7 T cell receptor beta chains were all read from a single sample in a study of blood T cell repertoires in COVID-19. Only in-frame clones appear in the TCRdb table, and some are missing; sequencing was by immunoSEQ multiplex PCR. The sample has more than 35,000 clones, 70% to 90% seen once. Sequenced input: peripheral blood. Every receptor here comes from a human donor in a cohort sampled during active COVID-19.

The V gene is TRBV6-1, the J gene TRBJ1-1; 9 bases fit TRBD1. Losses at the gene ends were 2 bases for V and 0 bases for J; bases not matched to a gene: 4. Germline lookup yields CDR1 MNHNS and CDR2 SASEGT. CDR3 length: 16 amino acids. The CDR3 reads CASSELQGAMNTEAFF. CDR3 coding DNA: TGTGCCAGCAGTGAACTACAGGGGGCGATGAACACTGAAGCTTTCTTT.

The genes are TRBV7-9 and TRBJ1-6, with 12 bases that match TRBD1. The germline gives CDR1 SEHNR, CDR2 FQNEAQ (reference sequence). J was trimmed by 9 bases and V by 4 bases; bases with no gene match: 7. The CDR3 runs to 16 residues. For the CDR3, the DNA is TGTGCCAGCAGCTGGGACAGGGGGCTTAACAGTTCACCCCTCCACTTT. Its translation: CASSWDRGLNSSPLHF.

The chain's CDR3 is CASSMGQVTGELFF. The CDR3 nucleotides read TGTGCCAGTAGTATGGGACAGGTGACCGGGGAGCTGTTTTTT. This chain uses TRBV19 with TRBJ2-2, with 8 positions matching TRBD1. The CDR3 has 14 amino acids. J gave up 5 bases and V 3 bases, and 2 bases lay outside the gene matches. Looked up from germline, CDR1 is LNHDA and CDR2 is SQIVND (reference sequence).

The V gene is TRBV11-2, the J gene TRBJ2-1; tentative D call: TRBD2 (6 bases). The CDR3 runs 19 residues. Trimming removed 5 bases at V and 0 bases at J, with 23 bases between. Germline lookup yields CDR1 SGHAT and CDR2 FQNNGV. In nucleotides, the CDR3 is TGTGCCAGCAGCCCTTTTCTGGGCGGCGGGGCCAGCTCCTACAATGAGCAGTTCTTC. This codes for CASSPFLGGGASSYNEQFF.

The CDR3 bases are TGTGCCAGCAGCCAAGAGACTAGCGGTGAGACCCAGTACTTC. Its protein is CASSQETSGETQYF. The chain recombines TRBV3-1 (or the pseudogene TRBV3-2) with TRBJ2-5, with TRBD2 identical over 9 bases. CDR1 and CDR2 (germline): LGHDT, YNNKEL (reference sequence). J gave up 5 bases and V 0 bases, and 1 base lay outside the gene matches. This CDR3 is 14 amino acids long.

The chain has TRBV27 and TRBJ2-3, with 8 bases lining up with TRBD2. The junction had 3 bases not matched to a gene; V was cut back by 2 bases and J by 5 bases. The CDR3 runs to 14 residues. The germline V gene has CDR1 MNHEY and CDR2 SMNVEV (reference sequence). The CDR3 loop is CASSLRSGGDTQYF. The CDR3 nucleotides read TGTGCCAGCAGTTTACGGAGCGGGGGAGATACGCAGTATTTT.

V gene TRBV6-1 combines with J gene TRBJ1-6; TRBD1 aligns across 8 bases. The CDR3 contains 15 residues. J was trimmed by 7 bases and V by 1 base; bases with no gene match: 3. Germline CDR1 reads MNHNS; CDR2 reads SASEGT. CDR3 DNA: TGTGCCAGCAGTGAAGAGGCAGGGGGCAATTCACCCCTCCACTTT. Protein sequence: CASSEEAGGNSPLHF.